This entry features one T cell receptor beta chain sequence. Germline V lookup: CDR1 SGHVS, CDR2 FQNEAQ. Germline trimming cut 1 base from V and 1 base from J; bases unmatched to any gene: 14. This CDR3 has 20 residues. The data were obtained in a study of cytomegalovirus exposure and HLA in healthy donors. PCR was performed using 60 Vbeta and 13 Jbeta primers. Libraries were prepared by immunoSEQ multiplex PCR; TCRdb keeps only in-frame clonotypes and omits some of them. The sample includes more than 60,000 clones, 60% to 85% of them seen just once. V usage is TRBV7-8 and J usage is TRBJ1-3, with TRBD1 identical over 9 bases. The sequencing sample was made of PBMCs. The clonotype comes from a man between 18 and 29 years old in good health and CMV-seronegative. The CDR3 here is CASSLGRDREEVGSGNTIYF. CDR3 bases: TGTGCCAGCAGCTTAGGCCGGGACAGGGAAGAAGTGGGTTCTGGAAACACCATATATTTT.